This T cell receptor (beta chain) was found in a study of blood T cell repertoires in COVID-19. As for the study in general: Acute and convalescent COVID-19 samples came from the United States, Italy and Spain. In each case, the material was cDNA or gDNA derived from T cells, B-cell-depleted T cells, or PBMCs.

Enrollees, about 18 to 90 years old, lived in some 24 US areas. Categorization into cohorts depended on clinical history that participants reported. Produced via immunoSEQ multiplex PCR; TCRdb's table is partial and in-frame only. This table has 200,000 to 250,000 clones, around 84% appearing once. Trimming removed 1 base from V and 4 bases from J, with 7 bases in between. Germline V gives CDR1 SGHTA, CDR2 FQGTGA. This CDR3 region has 13 residues. The sample consisted of PBMCs or T cells enriched from blood (not recorded which). The receptor comes from a man aged 25-40 years with acute COVID-19. The chain carries TRBV7-3 and TRBJ1-1; D remains ambiguous. The DNA for the CDR3 is TGTGCCAGCAGCTTAAAGAGGCGCACTGAAGCTTTCTTT. This sequence encodes CASSLKRRTEAFF.